This TCR beta chain was retrieved from a study of T cell repertoires in cytomegalovirus infection. V shed 5 bases and J 10 bases; nucleotides not matched to a gene: 14. Germline V lookup: CDR1 SGHVS, CDR2 FQNEAQ. The CDR3 is made up of 16 amino acids. This clonotype was detected ten times or more. One entry per CDR3 protein, called by TCRdb with MiXCR from the reads. The table lists approximately 500,000 distinct CDR3 sequences, roughly 10% of them singletons. The J gene is TRBJ1-6, the V gene TRBV7-8; 7 bases map to TRBD1. The source is a human donor in good health (CMV status not recorded). Some clones in this sample may be carry-over from other donors' samples. The sample comprised PBMCs. The CDR3 region is CASSLKIDRVLSPLHF. CDR3 nucleotide sequence: TGTGCCAGCAGCCTCAAGATAGACAGGGTCCTCTCACCCCTCCACTTT.